A selection of T cell receptor beta chains follows, all from one sample in a study of beta chain features in type 1 diabetes. Sequencing was performed with immunoSEQ multiplex PCR; in TCRdb, only in-frame clones are kept and a portion is missing. The data contain some 640,000 clones, around an eighth of them singletons. The sample consisted of naive CD4+ T cells from blood. These receptors were taken from a man aged 18 to 35 with type 1 diabetes. The CDR3 runs from the conserved cysteine through the conserved F or W. The order of the fields is J gene, V gene, clone size, D gene, CDR3 length, CDR3 protein, CDR3 DNA. The D gene is left open where the match is weak. A clone size is listed for some rows: how often the clone was seen (once, few, many), or a class if it is expanded.

>TRBJ2-5|TRBV29-1|.|TRBD1|13
CSVIGQGQETQYF
TGCAGCGTTATTGGACAGGGTCAAGAGACCCAGTACTTC
>TRBJ1-1|TRBV4-3|few|.|15
CASSQDRAKNTEAFF
TGCGCCAGCAGCCAAGACCGGGCCAAGAACACTGAAGCTTTCTTT
>TRBJ1-5|TRBV30|.|.|12
CAWSGGGQPQHF
TGTGCCTGGAGTGGAGGTGGTCAGCCCCAGCATTTT
>TRBJ1-2|TRBV18|.|TRBD1|13
CASSRDSLKGYTF
TGTGCCAGCTCACGGGACAGTTTAAAGGGCTACACCTTC
>TRBJ2-5|TRBV7-2|few|TRBD2|15
CASSLGTSGSGTQYF
TGTGCCAGCAGCTTAGGGACTAGCGGGAGTGGGACCCAGTACTTC
>TRBJ1-2|TRBV30|.|.|13
CAWARVLSPGYTF
TGTGCCTGGGCTAGAGTTCTATCTCCTGGCTACACCTTC
>TRBJ2-7|TRBV11-3|.|TRBD1|14
CASSLGDRGCEQYF
TGTGCCAGCAGCTTAGGGGACAGGGGCTGCGAGCAGTACTTC
>TRBJ1-3|TRBV30|.|.|12
CARRSSGNTIYF
TGTGCTCGGCGGAGCTCTGGAAACACCATATATTTT
>TRBJ1-6|TRBV10-3|few|TRBD1|14
CATGNRGPDSPLHF
TGTGCCACAGGGAACAGGGGCCCCGATTCACCCCTCCACTTT
>TRBJ1-1|TRBV7-2|.|.|14
CASSPQGMNTEAFF
TGTGCCAGCAGCCCTCAGGGTATGAACACTGAAGCTTTCTTT
>TRBJ1-1|TRBV4-3|few|.|16
CASSQDHTGPNTEAFF
TGCGCCAGCAGCCAAGATCACACAGGCCCGAACACTGAAGCTTTCTTT
>TRBJ2-7|TRBV7-9|few|.|12
CASRGTTYEQYF
TGTGCCAGTCGCGGGACGACCTACGAGCAGTACTTC
>TRBJ2-1|TRBV7-9|.|.|14
CASRDRNSYNEQFF
TGTGCCAGCCGAGACAGAAATTCCTACAATGAGCAGTTCTTC
>TRBJ1-5|TRBV7-9|few|.|12
CASSPQGQPQHF
TGTGCCAGCAGCCCACAGGGTCAGCCCCAGCATTTT
>TRBJ2-7|TRBV30|few|.|14
CAWTFDILSYEQYF
TGTGCCTGGACTTTTGACATTCTCTCCTACGAGCAGTACTTC
>TRBJ2-7|TRBV27|few|.|15
CASSASVDRYYEQYF
TGTGCCAGCAGTGCTTCCGTGGACAGATACTACGAGCAGTACTTC
>TRBJ1-4|TRBV9|.|.|17
CASSAQTGYATNEKLFF
TGTGCCAGCAGCGCCCAAACAGGGTACGCAACTAATGAAAAACTGTTTTTT
>TRBJ1-1|TRBV9|.|.|13
CASSVGRDTEAFF
TGTGCCAGCAGCGTAGGGAGGGACACTGAAGCTTTCTTT
>TRBJ2-2|TRBV19|.|TRBD2|16
CASSIISGGPTGELFF
TGTGCCAGTAGTATAATATCGGGAGGTCCCACCGGGGAGCTGTTTTTT
>TRBJ2-1|TRBV7-2|few|.|13
CASSLEGFGEQFF
TGTGCCAGCAGCTTAGAGGGTTTCGGTGAGCAGTTCTTC
>TRBJ2-1|TRBV9|.|.|16
CASSVGGSGSYNEQFF
TGTGCCAGCAGCGTAGGAGGTAGCGGCTCCTACAATGAGCAGTTCTTC
>TRBJ1-1|TRBV6-1|.|TRBD1|15
CASSLQTGLPTEAFF
TGTGCCAGCAGTCTACAGACAGGGCTCCCCACTGAAGCTTTCTTT
>TRBJ1-5|TRBV6-5|.|.|15
CASSEGGRSNQPQHF
TGTGCCAGCAGCGAGGGGGGGAGAAGCAATCAGCCCCAGCATTTT
>TRBJ2-7|TRBV6-6|.|.|11
CASSYLDEQYF
TGTGCCAGCAGTTACTTGGACGAGCAGTACTTC
>TRBJ1-5|TRBV4-3|.|.|15
CASSQDLGQNQPQHF
TGCGCCAGCAGCCAAGATCTGGGACAAAATCAGCCCCAGCATTTT
>TRBJ1-2|TRBV27|few|TRBD1|15
CASSPWDSRSGSYTF
TGTGCCAGCAGTCCGTGGGACAGCCGCTCAGGGAGCTACACCTTC
>TRBJ2-5|TRBV6-1|.|.|14
CASSETGVQETQYF
TGTGCCAGCAGTGAAACCGGGGTCCAAGAGACCCAGTACTTC
>TRBJ2-3|TRBV9|few|.|15
CASSVGGGSTDTQYF
TGTGCCAGCAGCGTAGGGGGCGGAAGCACAGATACGCAGTATTTT
>TRBJ2-1|TRBV30|.|TRBD2|14
CACNSGGFYNEQFF
TGTGCCTGTAACAGCGGGGGGTTCTACAATGAGCAGTTCTTC
>TRBJ1-3|TRBV7-9|.|.|14
CASSLGSAGNTIYF
TGTGCCAGCAGCTTAGGGTCAGCTGGAAACACCATATATTTT
>TRBJ2-7|TRBV29-1|few|TRBD1|14
CSVRLTGQSYEQYF
TGCAGCGTCCGACTCACGGGACAGTCCTACGAGCAGTACTTC
>TRBJ2-3|TRBV30|.|.|13
CAWSRASSDTQYF
TGTGCCTGGAGTAGGGCTAGCTCAGATACGCAGTATTTT
>TRBJ1-2|TRBV6-5|few|.|13
CASSMDGLDGYTF
TGTGCCAGCAGTATGGACGGGTTAGATGGCTACACCTTC
>TRBJ2-7|TRBV5-6|.|.|17
CASSLTYEGTRSYEQYF
TGTGCCAGCAGCTTGACTTACGAGGGCACGAGGTCCTACGAGCAGTACTTC
>TRBJ2-1|TRBV6-5|few|.|13
CASREGRWDSQFF
TGTGCCAGCAGGGAGGGGAGATGGGACTCACAGTTCTTC
>TRBJ1-2|TRBV14|.|.|14
CASSQDRVLYGYTF
TGTGCCAGCAGCCAAGATCGGGTACTCTATGGCTACACCTTC
>TRBJ1-2|TRBV25-1|.|.|12
CASSADGFGYTF
TGTGCCAGCAGTGCCGACGGGTTCGGCTACACCTTC
>TRBJ1-5|TRBV10-3|few|TRBD1|15
CAIRPGTGSNQPQHF
TGTGCCATCAGGCCCGGGACAGGCTCCAATCAGCCCCAGCATTTT
>TRBJ2-2|TRBV7-8|few|.|12
CASSWRTGELFF
TGTGCCAGCAGCTGGAGGACCGGGGAGCTGTTTTTT